This TCR beta chain was sequenced in a study of somatic mutations in cytotoxic T cells in rheumatoid arthritis. Background on the study: Flow-sorting brought some V beta antibody-stained T-cell populations to nearly 100% purity, V beta1+ cells sequenced for TCRB among them.

The investigators isolated CD4+ and CD8+ cells by positive magnetic bead selection and checked their purity by flow cytometry. Using immunoSEQ multiplex PCR, the repertoire was profiled, and TCRdb retains in-frame clones only, with some absent. The table includes about 8,600 clones, around 75% detected once. A note on this clone: Its antigen remains unknown.

Study outcomes and limitations: An increase in CD8+ clonality with age was seen in rheumatoid arthritis patients but not in healthy controls. Among fewer than 75 patients, fewer than ten showed a largest CD8+ clone that surpassed 20% of CD8+ cells.

V was clipped by 1 base and J by 7 bases, with 14 bases between them. The CDR3 runs to 14 residues. From germline, CDR1 is MNHNS and CDR2 SASEGT. Sequenced sample: CD8+ T cells sorted from blood. This sequence originates from a woman in her 50s in good health. The chain is built from TRBV6-1 and TRBJ2-7, with a weak D call TRBD1 (6 bases). CDR3 in DNA: TGTGCCAGCAGTGAAGAGGTCAGGGGCTATGAGCAGTACTTC. This encodes CASSEEVRGYEQYF.